This passage covers 20 T cell receptor beta chains from one sample sequenced in a study of brain metastases from non-small cell lung cancer. Here immunoSEQ multiplex PCR was the method, and the copy in TCRdb shows in-frame clones only, minus some. The repertoire holds about 2,200 clones, with more than 75% as singletons. Source material: tumor-adjacent normal tissue. These receptor sequences come from a donor at least 40 years old with non-small cell lung cancer.

Note on this clone: One end of the junction varies from germline; a read error may be responsible. This specimen includes other DNA sequences encoding the same CDR3. The chain joins TRBV7-2 to TRBJ2-1; D uncertain. The CDR3 is 14 residues long. Germline values: CDR1 SGHTA, CDR2 FQGNSA. CDR3 sequence: CASSLESSYNEQFF. CDR3 in DNA: TGTGCCAGCAGCTTAGAAAGCTCCTATAATGAGCAGTTCTTC.

A remark on this clone: Other DNA sequences of this sample code for an identical CDR3. The rearrangement links TRBV5-1 to TRBJ1-2; D is undetermined. CDR3 length equals 14 residues. V was shortened by 0 bases and J by 1 base, with 7 bases between the two germline ends. Germline V gene sequence: CDR1 SGHRS, CDR2 YFSETQ. The CDR3 sequence is CASSLGVRNYGYTF. In DNA form, the CDR3 reads TGCGCCAGCAGCTTGGGGGTCCGTAACTATGGCTACACCTTC. The variable domain in full, completed from reference TRBV5-1 and TRBJ1-2, reads KAGVTQTPRYLIKTRGQQVTLSCSPISGHRSVSWYQQTPGQGLQFLFEYFSETQRNKGNFPGRFSGRQFSNSRSEMNVSTLELGDSALYLCASSLGVRNYGYTFGSGTRLTVV.

The chain has TRBV5-6 and TRBJ1-1; the D gene is possibly TRBD1 (5 bases). Germline-derived CDR1 and CDR2 are SGHDT and YYEEEE. V shed 2 bases and J shed 2 bases, with 13 bases lying between them. This CDR3 comprises 15 residues. This CDR3 is CASSFVSRVNTEAFF. DNA for the CDR3: TGTGCCAGCAGCTTCGTTTCCAGGGTAAACACTGAAGCTTTCTTT.

The rearrangement links TRBV10-3 to TRBJ2-3, with 10 bases identical to TRBD1. Germline CDR1 ENHRY, CDR2 SYGVKD. The CDR3 contains 17 residues. J gave up 3 bases and V 7 bases, and 13 bases lay outside the gene matches. CDR3 loop: CAINGGGQGVSTDTQYF. Here the CDR3 DNA reads TGTGCCATCAACGGCGGAGGACAGGGGGTTTCGACAGATACGCAGTATTTT.

This clone was seen a single time. The chain uses TRBV4-3 and TRBJ1-6; D is possibly TRBD1 (6 bases). Germline CDR1 LGHNA, CDR2 YSLEER. This CDR3 is 16 amino acids long. The V and J ends lost 0 bases and 7 bases respectively, with 13 bases between them. DNA for the CDR3: TGCGCCAGCAGCCAAGACCCGGACAGTTACAATTCACCCCTCCACTTT. Its translation: CASSQDPDSYNSPLHF.

The CDR3 sequence is CASSPPGRVAEAFF. The DNA for the CDR3 is TGTGCCAGCTCACCACCGGGTAGGGTAGCTGAAGCTTTCTTT. The V call is TRBV18, the J call TRBJ1-1, with D unresolved. The CDR3 totals 14 residues. Between the trimmed V and J ends, which lost 0 bases and 6 bases, there was a span of 11 bases. CDR1 is KGHSH and CDR2 is LQKENI in the germline V gene.

This rearrangement joins TRBV6-6 to TRBJ1-1, with 7 bases aligning to TRBD1. This CDR3 contains 16 residues. Germline loops: CDR1 MNHNY, CDR2 SVGAGI (reference sequence). Trimming at V came to 7 bases and at J to 3 bases, leaving 14 bases not matched to a gene. The CDR3 nucleotides read TGTGCCAGCAAAACCCGACAGGGTAGAGAGGACACTGAAGCTTTCTTT. Translated: CASKTRQGREDTEAFF.

The genes are TRBV28 and TRBJ1-1; 7 nucleotides match TRBD1. V was pared by 8 bases and J by 0 bases, with 6 bases of the junction left unmatched. CDR3 length equals 14 residues. The germline V gene encodes CDR1 MDHEN and CDR2 SYDVKM. CDR3 in DNA: TGTGCCAGCCGATCCGGGACAGTGAACACTGAAGCTTTCTTT. This translates into CASRSGTVNTEAFF.

The rearrangement links TRBV7-9 to TRBJ1-2; the D is unclear. From germline, CDR1 is SEHNR and CDR2 FQNEAQ (reference sequence). Trimming removed 4 bases from V and 2 bases from J, with 8 bases in between. The length of the CDR3 is 13 residues. Here the CDR3 reads CASSSLQNYGYTF. As DNA, the CDR3 is TGTGCCAGCAGCTCCTTACAGAACTATGGCTACACCTTC.

Comments on this clone: A junction boundary mismatches the germline segment, possibly from a read error. DNA of the CDR3: TGTGCCAGCAGCTTGAAAGATAACACTAAAGCTTTCTTT. Its protein product is CASSLKDNTKAFF. J is TRBJ1-1 and V is TRBV5-6; no clear D gene. Per germline, CDR1 SGHDT and CDR2 YYEEEE. CDR3 length: 13 residues.

Worth noting for this clone: Germline and junction disagree at one end, which may indicate a read error. The chain joins TRBV16 to TRBJ2-7; TRBD1 matches 7 bases. CDR3 length: 16 residues. Germline values: CDR1 KGHSY, CDR2 FQNENV. DNA for the CDR3: TGTGCCAGCAACCAAACGCCGGGACAGCAAAACTACGAGCAGTACTTC. It is translated as CASNQTPGQQNYEQYF.

On this clone: The same CDR3 arises from other DNA sequences in this sample as well. The rearrangement uses TRBV3-1 (or the pseudogene TRBV3-2) and TRBJ1-4; D might be TRBD1 (5 bases). Germline values: CDR1 LGHDT, CDR2 YNNKEL (reference sequence). The CDR3 covers 16 residues. V dropped 0 bases and J dropped 8 bases, with 16 bases sitting between them. The CDR3 here is CASSQDPGQGAEKLFF. The CDR3 nucleotides read TGTGCCAGCAGCCAAGACCCGGGGCAGGGAGCCGAAAAACTGTTTTTT.

This chain links TRBV7-9 with TRBJ1-6, with a possible D match to TRBD1 (6 bases). The germline CDR1 and CDR2 sequences are SEHNR and FQNEAQ (reference sequence). The CDR3 is 18 residues long. Trimming shortened V by 3 bases and J by 0 bases, and 15 bases separated the two germline ends. As DNA, the CDR3 is TGTGCCAGCAGCTTCTCGGACAGCCCTCGCTCCTATAATTCACCCCTCCACTTT. This gives the protein CASSFSDSPRSYNSPLHF.

This sequence joins TRBV28 and TRBJ1-4; 7 bases line up with TRBD1. V was clipped by 10 bases and J by 5 bases; unmatched bases: 10. Per germline, CDR1 MDHEN and CDR2 SYDVKM. The CDR3 has 14 amino acids. The CDR3 coding sequence is TGTGCCACCATCGGTAGGACAGGCAATGAAAAACTGTTTTTT. Translating gives CATIGRTGNEKLFF.

The chain uses TRBV11-2 and TRBJ1-1; TRBD1 aligns across 10 bases. The ends lost 1 base at V and 3 bases at J; junction bases unmatched: 2. The CDR3 runs 15 residues. Germline V CDR1 and CDR2: SGHAT, FQNNGV. CDR3 DNA: TGTGCCAGCAGCTTAGGCGGGACAGGGGACACTGAAGCTTTCTTT. Translation gives CASSLGGTGDTEAFF. Combining the CDR3 with reference TRBV11-2 and TRBJ1-1 gives the whole variable domain EAGVAQSPRYKIIEKRQSVAFWCNPISGHATLYWYQQILGQGPKLLIQFQNNGVVDDSQLPKDRFSAERLKGVDSTLKIQPAKLEDSAVYLCASSLGGTGDTEAFFGQGTRLTVV.

V and J are TRBV15 and TRBJ2-7; the D gene is possibly TRBD2 (6 bases). V shed 0 bases and J shed 2 bases, with 17 bases lying between them. The CDR3 is 17 amino acids. Germline-derived CDR1 and CDR2 are LNHNV and YYDKDF (reference sequence). This chain's CDR3 is CATSREVSGGRTYEQYF. The DNA of the CDR3 is TGTGCCACCAGCAGAGAAGTGTCCGGGGGACGCACCTACGAGCAGTACTTC. The whole variable domain, remainder taken from reference TRBV15 and TRBJ2-7, is DAMVIQNPRYQVTQFGKPVTLSCSQTLNHNVMYWYQQKSSQAPKLLFHYYDKDFNNEADTPDNFQSRRPNTSFCFLDIRSPGLGDTAMYLCATSREVSGGRTYEQYFGPGTRLTVT.

The chain joins TRBV5-1 to TRBJ2-7; D remains unclear. This CDR3 region has 14 residues. V was shortened by 4 bases and J by 2 bases, with 13 bases between the two germline ends. Germline lookup yields CDR1 SGHRS and CDR2 YFSETQ. CDR3 bases: TGCGCCAGCAGCCCATCCGAGAGGCCCTACGAGCAGTACTTC. It codes for CASSPSERPYEQYF.

The J gene is TRBJ1-2, the V gene TRBV4-3; perhaps TRBD1 as D (5 bases). Trimming took 0 bases from V and 4 from J, leaving 12 bases between them. The V gene's germline CDR1 is LGHNA and CDR2 YSLEER. The CDR3 contains 15 residues. CDR3 protein: CASSQDQGVSYGYTF. CDR3 coding DNA: TGCGCCAGCAGCCAAGATCAAGGGGTTAGCTATGGCTACACCTTC.

This clone was observed once. This sequence joins TRBV5-1 and TRBJ2-7, with D hard to call. V shed 1 base and J shed 3 bases, with 11 bases lying between them. The germline CDR1 and CDR2 sequences are SGHRS and YFSETQ. The length of the CDR3 is 14 residues. CDR3 nucleotide sequence: TGCGCCAGCAGCTTGTCGGCTAGAAGCTACGAGCAGTACTTC. Protein product: CASSLSARSYEQYF.

The chain carries TRBV7-6 and TRBJ2-5; 10 positions match TRBD1. This CDR3 is built from 16 residues. V trimming: 1 base; J trimming: 5 bases; junction bases outside the gene matches: 7. Germline-derived CDR1 and CDR2 are SGHVS and FNYEAQ. The CDR3 sequence is CASSLEGQGIAETQYF. In DNA, the CDR3 is TGTGCCAGCAGCTTAGAGGGACAGGGGATCGCGGAGACCCAGTACTTC.